The clone carrying this T cell receptor (beta chain) was observed many times. Its antigen is unknown. The record originates from a study of T cell repertoires in cytomegalovirus infection. As for the study in general: Public TCR beta signatures indicated both CMV infection and matching HLA type.

The study's findings and limits: Carriers of CMV plus the relevant HLA were identified by cumulative public TCR beta family frequency. In two of eight donors, the top clonotype was HLA-C-restricted CMV-specific.

TCRdb reprocessed the reads via MiXCR and lists one record per CDR3 protein. The table records hundreds of thousands of distinct CDR3 sequences, roughly 15% of them present only once. This CDR3 contains 14 residues. CDR1 SGHTA and CDR2 FQGNSA come from the germline V gene. The germline V and J ends were trimmed by 1 base and 1 base, with 5 bases remaining between them. The sequencing input was PBMCs. The clonotype was recovered from a human donor in good health (CMV status not recorded). Some clones in this sample may be carry-over from other donors' samples. The V call is TRBV7-2, the J call TRBJ1-3; D gene ambiguous. The chain's CDR3 is CASSLVRSGNTIYF. CDR3 nucleotide sequence: TGTGCCAGCAGCTTAGTGCGATCTGGAAACACCATATATTTT.